This T cell receptor beta chain is drawn from a study of cytomegalovirus exposure and HLA in healthy donors. Study-level results: Later analysis demonstrated an association between a missense DCLRE1C variant and TCR beta V- and J-gene trimming. Donor immune exposure was known only as CMV serostatus. The authors enumerated 150 to 200 TCR beta chains as linked to cytomegalovirus. At a 0.05 false discovery rate, a later analysis found around 17,000 TCR beta sequences to be associated with HLA alleles.

Use of 60 Vbeta and 13 Jbeta primers characterized the PCR. Only in-frame clones appear in the TCRdb table, and some are missing; sequencing was by immunoSEQ multiplex PCR. The table has over 100,000 clones, approximately 80% seen once; the top ten hold around 1.3%. To note about this clone: The antigen is unknown.

The CDR3 runs to 14 residues. The V gene's germline CDR1 is MGHRA and CDR2 YSYEKL. V dropped 2 bases and J dropped 0 bases, with 8 bases sitting between them. The chain recombines TRBV4-1 with TRBJ2-7; D call uncertain. This sequence was found in a woman in her 40s in good health and CMV-seronegative. The sequencing input was PBMCs. The chain's CDR3 is CASSQSSSSYEQYF. In DNA, the CDR3 is TGCGCCAGCAGCCAATCTTCGAGCTCCTACGAGCAGTACTTC.